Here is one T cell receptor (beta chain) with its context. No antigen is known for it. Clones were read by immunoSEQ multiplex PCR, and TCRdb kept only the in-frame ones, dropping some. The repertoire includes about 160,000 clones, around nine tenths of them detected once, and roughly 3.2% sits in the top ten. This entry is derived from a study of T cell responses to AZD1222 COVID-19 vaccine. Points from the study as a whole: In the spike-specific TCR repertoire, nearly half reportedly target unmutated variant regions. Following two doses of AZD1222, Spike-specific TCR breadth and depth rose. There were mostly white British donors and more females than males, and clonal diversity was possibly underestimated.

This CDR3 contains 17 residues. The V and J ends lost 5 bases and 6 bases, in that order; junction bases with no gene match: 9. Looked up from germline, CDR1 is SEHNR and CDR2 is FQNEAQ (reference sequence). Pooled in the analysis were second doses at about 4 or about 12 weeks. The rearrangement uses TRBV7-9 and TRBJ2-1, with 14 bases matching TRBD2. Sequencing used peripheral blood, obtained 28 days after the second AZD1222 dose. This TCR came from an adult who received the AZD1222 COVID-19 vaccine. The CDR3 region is CASSTETSGRAFNEQFF. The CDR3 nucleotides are TGTGCCAGCAGCACGGAGACTAGCGGGAGGGCCTTCAATGAGCAGTTCTTC.